The entry that follows covers one T cell receptor (beta chain) sequence. Its antigen remains unidentified. Assay used: immunoSEQ multiplex PCR; TCRdb lists only in-frame clones, some missing. The sample lists 900,000 to 1,200,000 clones, 78% seen once, with 0.5% to 0.65% in the top ten. The trim removed 2 bases at V and 5 bases at J, leaving 6 bases unmatched. CDR1 and CDR2 from the germline V gene are SGHDT and YYEEEE. CDR3 length: 14 amino acids. The data were obtained in a study of shared clonotypes between healthy human individuals. Points from the study as a whole: The generation probabilities recorded for non-shared clonotypes fell below those of clonotypes shared by all four donors. Sorted-subset samples were not fully sequenced, rarefaction indicated.

The sequence derives from a young man in good health. Some clones in this sample may be carry-over from other donors' samples. This chain connects TRBV5-6 to TRBJ2-7, with TRBD1 matching 8 bases. Sequenced input: memory CD4+ T cells from PBMCs. The subset: CD45RA-negative fraction. The CDR3 bases are TGTGCCAGCAGCTTTGGCAGGGGGCACGACGAGCAGTACTTC. This encodes CASSFGRGHDEQYF.